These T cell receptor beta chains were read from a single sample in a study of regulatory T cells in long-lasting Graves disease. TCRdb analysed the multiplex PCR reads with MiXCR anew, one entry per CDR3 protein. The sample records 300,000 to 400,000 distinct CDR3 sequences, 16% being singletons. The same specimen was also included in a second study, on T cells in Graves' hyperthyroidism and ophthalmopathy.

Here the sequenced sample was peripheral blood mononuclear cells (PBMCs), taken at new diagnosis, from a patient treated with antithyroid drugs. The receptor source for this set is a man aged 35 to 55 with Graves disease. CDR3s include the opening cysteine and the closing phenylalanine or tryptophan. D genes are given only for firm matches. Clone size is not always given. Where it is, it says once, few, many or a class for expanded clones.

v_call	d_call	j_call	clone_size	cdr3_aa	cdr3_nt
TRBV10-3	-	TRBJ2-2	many	CAISFQGNTGELFF	TGTGCCATCAGTTTCCAGGGGAACACCGGGGAGCTGTTTTTT
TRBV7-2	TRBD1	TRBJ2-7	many	CASTFEGARSEQYF	TGTGCCAGCACTTTTGAGGGGGCTCGGAGCGAGCAGTACTTC
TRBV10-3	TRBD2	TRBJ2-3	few	CATNSGGAIDTQYF	TGTGCCACCAATAGCGGGGGGGCCATAGATACGCAGTATTTT
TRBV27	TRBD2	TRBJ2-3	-	CASSTRLAGADTQYF	TGTGCCAGCAGTACTAGACTAGCGGGGGCAGATACGCAGTATTTT
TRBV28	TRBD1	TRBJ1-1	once	CASSLWQGARTEAFF	TGTGCCAGCAGTTTATGGCAGGGGGCGAGGACTGAAGCTTTCTTT
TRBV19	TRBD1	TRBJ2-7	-	CASSGTEKPYEQYF	TGTGCCAGTAGCGGGACAGAGAAACCCTACGAGCAGTACTTC
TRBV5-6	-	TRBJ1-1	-	CASSRDVGAEAFF	TGTGCCAGCAGCCGGGACGTAGGAGCTGAAGCTTTCTTT
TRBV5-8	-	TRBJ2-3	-	CASSRLPPATDTQYF	TGTGCCAGCAGCCGACTACCCCCCGCGACAGATACGCAGTATTTT
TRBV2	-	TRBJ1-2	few	CASSEREGNGYTF	TGTGCCAGCAGTGAAAGGGAGGGGAATGGCTACACCTTC
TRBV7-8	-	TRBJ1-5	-	CASSLVEPQPQHF	TGTGCCAGCAGCTTAGTGGAACCTCAGCCCCAGCATTTT
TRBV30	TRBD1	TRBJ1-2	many	CAWSRQGAFGYTF	TGTGCCTGGAGTCGACAGGGGGCCTTTGGCTACACCTTC
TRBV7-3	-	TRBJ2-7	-	CASRPRGEGVPRTYEQYF	TGTGCCAGCCGCCCCCGCGGGGAAGGCGTACCTCGTACCTACGAGCAGTACTTC
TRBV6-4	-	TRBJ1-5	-	CASSDCQRTKDSNQPQHF	TGTGCCAGCAGTGATTGCCAAAGAACAAAAGATAGCAATCAGCCCCAGCATTTT
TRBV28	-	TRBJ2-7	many	CASRQALVPTYEQYF	TGTGCCAGCAGGCAGGCATTAGTACCAACCTACGAGCAGTACTTC
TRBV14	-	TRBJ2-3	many	CAPPTRQNTDTQYF	TGTGCCCCCCCGACGAGACAGAACACAGATACGCAGTATTTT
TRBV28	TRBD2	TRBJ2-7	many	CASSWAGGIQYF	TGTGCCAGCAGTTGGGCGGGGGGGATACAGTACTTC
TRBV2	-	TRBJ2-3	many	CASSRPTRDTQYF	TGTGCCAGCAGCCGACCAACCAGAGATACGCAGTATTTT
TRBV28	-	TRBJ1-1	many	CASSLWPAGTEAFF	TGTGCCAGCAGTTTATGGCCGGCGGGAACTGAAGCTTTCTTT
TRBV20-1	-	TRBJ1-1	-	CSASKGDGTEAFF	TGCAGTGCCAGCAAGGGAGACGGGACTGAAGCTTTCTTT
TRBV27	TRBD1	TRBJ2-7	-	CASTPLDRGGSYEQYF	TGTGCCAGCACCCCCCTGGACAGGGGCGGCTCCTACGAGCAGTACTTC
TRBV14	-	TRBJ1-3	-	CASSQTLGRKGNTIYF	TGTGCCAGCAGCCAAACCCTGGGACGAAAAGGAAACACCATATATTTT
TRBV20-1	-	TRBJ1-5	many	CSAAGHSNQPQHF	TGCAGTGCTGCAGGGCATAGCAATCAGCCCCAGCATTTT
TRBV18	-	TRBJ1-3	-	CASSRESGNTIYF	TGTGCCAGCTCACGGGAATCTGGAAACACCATATATTTT
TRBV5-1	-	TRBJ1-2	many	CASSLVDRPMGYTF	TGCGCCAGCAGCTTGGTCGACAGGCCTATGGGCTACACCTTC
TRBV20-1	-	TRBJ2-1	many	CSARRGPDSYNEQFF	TGCAGTGCTAGACGCGGGCCCGACTCCTACAATGAGCAGTTCTTC
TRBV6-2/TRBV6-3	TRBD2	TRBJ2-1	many	CASSEEAGGSYNEQFF	TGTGCCAGCAGTGAAGAAGCGGGGGGCTCCTACAATGAGCAGTTCTTC
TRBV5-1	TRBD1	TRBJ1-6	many	CASSLEGQGHSPLHF	TGCGCCAGCAGCTTGGAGGGACAGGGCCATTCACCCCTCCACTTT
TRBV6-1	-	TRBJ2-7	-	CASRTAPSLEQYF	TGTGCCAGTAGGACAGCACCAAGCCTCGAGCAGTACTTC
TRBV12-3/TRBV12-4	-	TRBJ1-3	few	CASSLLRNTIYF	TGTGCCAGCAGTTTACTACGAAACACCATATATTTT
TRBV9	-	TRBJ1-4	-	CASSVAPSQGSGGLFF	TGTGCCAGCAGCGTAGCCCCCTCCCAGGGGTCTGGGGGACTGTTTTTT
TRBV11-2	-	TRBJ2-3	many	CASSSGRGSWTDTQYF	TGTGCCAGCAGCTCCGGGCGGGGTAGCTGGACAGATACGCAGTATTTT
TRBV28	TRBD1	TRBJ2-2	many	CASSLWGQGSFGELFF	TGTGCCAGCAGTTTATGGGGACAGGGGAGTTTCGGGGAGCTGTTTTTT
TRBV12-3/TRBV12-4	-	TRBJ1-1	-	CASSFRLGTEAFF	TGTGCCAGCAGTTTCCGACTGGGGACTGAAGCTTTCTTT
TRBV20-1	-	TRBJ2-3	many	CSVLSTDTQYF	TGCAGTGTATTAAGCACAGATACGCAGTATTTT
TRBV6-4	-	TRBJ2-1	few	CASSVMAGAHNEQFF	TGTGCCAGCAGTGTTATGGCGGGGGCCCACAATGAGCAGTTCTTC
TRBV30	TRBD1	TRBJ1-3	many	CAGTRDRANTIYF	TGTGCCGGAACCCGGGACAGGGCGAACACCATATATTTT
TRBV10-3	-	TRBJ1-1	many	CAINRRLNTEAFF	TGTGCCATCAACAGGCGTTTGAACACTGAAGCTTTCTTT
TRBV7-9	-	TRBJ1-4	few	CASSLARATATNEKLFF	TGTGCCAGCAGCTTAGCCCGGGCCACCGCAACTAATGAAAAACTGTTTTTT
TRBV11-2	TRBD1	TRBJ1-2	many	CASSASRGLYGYTF	TGTGCCAGCAGCGCTTCAAGGGGGCTTTATGGCTACACCTTC
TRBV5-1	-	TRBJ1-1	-	CASQLPGRGNTEAFF	TGCGCCAGCCAATTGCCAGGGAGGGGGAACACTGAAGCTTTCTTT
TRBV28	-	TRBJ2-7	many	CASSFLSVRLRGIHEQYF	TGTGCCAGCAGTTTCCTTAGTGTACGGCTCCGAGGGATCCACGAGCAGTACTTC
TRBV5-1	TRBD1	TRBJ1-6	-	CASSEFDRDNSPLHF	TGCGCCAGCAGCGAATTCGACAGGGATAATTCACCCCTCCACTTT
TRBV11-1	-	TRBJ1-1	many	CASSLLSGVRRGTEAFF	TGTGCCAGCAGCTTACTATCCGGGGTTAGGAGAGGAACTGAAGCTTTCTTT
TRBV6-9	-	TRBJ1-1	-	CASSYWGRKNAEAFF	TGTGCCAGCAGTTATTGGGGGCGCAAGAACGCTGAAGCTTTCTTT
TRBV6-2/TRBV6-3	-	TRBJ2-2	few	CASKGLYAGELFF	TGTGCCAGCAAGGGGTTATATGCCGGGGAGCTGTTTTTT